These 8 T cell receptor beta chains were all obtained from the same sample, sequenced in a study of control samples from healthy donors and cancer patients (dated by TCRdb to about 2020). The method was the immunoSEQ multiplex PCR assay. Imported from immuneACCESS, the table was reduced by TCRdb to in-frame sequences with V and J called. These copies leave out some clones; in studies compared against another copy, an unresolved V gene accounts for under half, and the cause of the remainder is not known. In all, the sample holds about 190,000 clones, and approximately 91% of those were seen once. In total, the top ten clones hold 1.5% to 2% of the sample. Sequencing was carried out using blood. The receptors come from a man between 25 and 39 years old in good health.

The chain has TRBV10-2 and TRBJ1-1, with TRBD1 matching over 7 bases. Germline V CDR1 and CDR2: WSHSY, SAAADI. The V and J ends lost 6 bases and 11 bases, in that order; junction bases with no gene match: 9. This CDR3 region has 12 residues. This CDR3 is CASRPRQGAAFF. The CDR3 DNA reads as TGCGCCAGCAGGCCTCGACAGGGCGCGGCTTTCTTT.

The chain carries TRBV10-3 and TRBJ2-1; weak D call: TRBD2 (5 bases). V dropped 4 bases and J dropped 9 bases, with 16 bases sitting between them. This CDR3 region has 14 residues. CDR1 and CDR2 (germline): ENHRY, SYGVKD. In DNA, the CDR3 is TGTGCCATCAGTGCGGGGTGGGGTGGTGTTGAGCAGTTCTTC. Its translation: CAISAGWGGVEQFF.

V usage is TRBV25-1 and J usage is TRBJ2-7, with D perhaps TRBD1 (7 bases). The germline CDR1 and CDR2 sequences are MGHDK and SYGVNS. The V gene lost 3 bases and the J gene lost 7 bases, with 13 bases spanning the gap. The CDR3 is 13 amino acids. DNA of the CDR3: TGTGCCAGCAGTGAGGAGGGGGCGAAAGAGCAGTACTTC. Translation: CASSEEGAKEQYF.

Here the CDR3 DNA reads TGTGCCACCCGGGACAGGAGTAATGAAAAACTGTTTTTT. Translation: CATRDRSNEKLFF. The chain has TRBV15 and TRBJ1-4; TRBD1 aligns across 8 bases. CDR1 is LNHNV, CDR2 YYDKDF, per germline (reference sequence). CDR3 length equals 13 residues. Trimming cost V 8 bases and J 4 bases; bases outside gene matches: 3.

The chain carries TRBV7-2 and TRBJ1-6; D remains unclear. The V and J ends lost 5 bases and 7 bases respectively, with 15 bases between them. Per germline, CDR1 SGHTA and CDR2 FQGNSA. The CDR3 length is 15 residues. CDR3 residues: CASSTPTPANSPLHF. In nucleotides, the CDR3 is TGTGCCAGCAGCACTCCTACCCCCGCAAATTCACCCCTCCACTTT.

The V gene is TRBV9, the J gene TRBJ1-4; D uncertain. Trimming removed 0 bases from V and 5 bases from J, with 2 bases in between. Germline CDR1 SGDLS, CDR2 YYNGEE. The CDR3 is 12 amino acids. CDR3 DNA: TGTGCCAGCAGCGTAGACAATGAAAAACTGTTTTTT. Translating it yields CASSVDNEKLFF.

The chain couples TRBV7-8 to TRBJ2-3; 11 positions match TRBD2. Germline V gene data show CDR1 as SGHVS and CDR2 as FQNEAQ. V shed 2 bases and J 0 bases; nucleotides not matched to a gene: 7. This CDR3 region has 18 residues. CDR3 DNA sequence: TGTGCCAGCAGCTTAATACTAGCGGGGGACACCAGCACAGATACGCAGTATTTT. Translated: CASSLILAGDTSTDTQYF. Supplemented by reference TRBV7-8 and TRBJ2-3, the full variable domain reads GAGVSQSPRYKVAKRGQDVALRCDPISGHVSLFWYQQALGQGPEFLTYFQNEAQLDKSGLPSDRFFAERPEGSVSTLKIQRTQQEDSAVYLCASSLILAGDTSTDTQYFGPGTRLTVL.

V and J are TRBV6-5 and TRBJ1-4, with unresolved D. The germline V and J ends were trimmed by 6 bases and 4 bases, with 15 bases remaining between them. From germline, CDR1 is MNHEY and CDR2 SVGAGI. There are 15 residues in the CDR3. The CDR3 bases are TGTGCCAGCAGCCAAGTTGGCAGAGATAATGAAAAACTGTTTTTT. Encoded protein: CASSQVGRDNEKLFF.